A single sample is the source of the 32 T cell receptor beta chains below, sequenced in a study of blood T cell repertoires in COVID-19. TCRdb's table, derived via immunoSEQ multiplex PCR, lists solely in-frame clones and lacks some. This table has 25,000 to 35,000 clones, around 84% appearing once. Material for sequencing was peripheral blood. These receptors originate from a human donor in a cohort sampled during active COVID-19. The donor label of this sample is uncertain.

V is TRBV6-5 and J is TRBJ2-7; D may be TRBD2 (6 bases). CDR3 length: 13 residues. V was shortened by 10 bases and J by 1 base, with 14 bases between the two germline ends. The germline gives CDR1 MNHEY, CDR2 SVGAGI. CDR3 amino acids: CATFRLGSYEQYF. CDR3 bases: TGTGCCACGTTCCGACTAGGTTCCTACGAGCAGTACTTC.

The V call is TRBV28, the J call TRBJ2-3, with 9 positions matching TRBD2. Germline V lookup: CDR1 MDHEN, CDR2 SYDVKM. This CDR3 spans 16 amino acids. V shed 5 bases and J 1 base; nucleotides not matched to a gene: 7. The CDR3, as DNA: TGTGCCAGCAGTCCCCCTAGCGGGATCGGCACAGATACGCAGTATTTT. It yields the protein CASSPPSGIGTDTQYF.

V is TRBV11-2 and J is TRBJ2-7; TRBD1 matches at 8 bases. There are 18 residues in the CDR3. Losses at the gene ends were 0 bases for V and 2 bases for J; bases not matched to a gene: 12. Germline loops: CDR1 SGHAT, CDR2 FQNNGV. For the CDR3, the DNA is TGTGCCAGCAGCTTAGATATCCCGGGACAGGCGACACCCTACGAGCAGTACTTC. This sequence encodes CASSLDIPGQATPYEQYF.

This chain joins TRBV15 and TRBJ2-1, with 8 positions matching TRBD2. J gave up 0 bases and V 3 bases, and 4 bases lay outside the gene matches. The CDR3 runs to 16 residues. The germline V gene encodes CDR1 LNHNV and CDR2 YYDKDF (reference sequence). This CDR3 reads CATSRNLAGSYNEQFF. CDR3 sequence (DNA): TGTGCCACCAGCAGGAACCTAGCGGGCTCCTACAATGAGCAGTTCTTC. Full variable domain (remainder filled in from reference TRBV15 and TRBJ2-1): DAMVIQNPRYQVTQFGKPVTLSCSQTLNHNVMYWYQQKSSQAPKLLFHYYDKDFNNEADTPDNFQSRRPNTSFCFLDIRSPGLGDTAMYLCATSRNLAGSYNEQFFGPGTRLTVL.

The chain employs TRBV18 and TRBJ2-1; 7 bases are shared with TRBD2. Germline V gives CDR1 KGHSH, CDR2 LQKENI. The CDR3 has 17 residues. Trimming took 3 bases from V and 0 from J; bases not matched to a gene: 8. CDR3 amino acids: CASSPNFRTSSYNEQFF. CDR3 sequence (DNA): TGTGCCAGCTCACCGAACTTCAGGACTAGCTCCTACAATGAGCAGTTCTTC.

The gene calls are TRBV15 and TRBJ2-1, with TRBD2 matching over 9 bases. Trimming cost V 4 bases and J 0 bases; bases outside gene matches: 16. The CDR3 spans 20 residues. In germline, CDR1 is LNHNV, CDR2 YYDKDF (reference sequence). CDR3 DNA: TGTGCCACCAGCAAAGTGGGAGCTAGCGGGGTCGACAGCTCCTACAATGAGCAGTTCTTC. Its translation is CATSKVGASGVDSSYNEQFF.

The rearrangement links TRBV25-1 to TRBJ2-2; 12 nucleotides agree with TRBD1. After removal of 1 base from V and 6 bases from J, the junction contained 3 bases not matched to a gene. Germline CDR1 reads MGHDK; CDR2 reads SYGVNS. This CDR3 is 16 amino acids long. CDR3 sequence reads: CASSEWGQGAAGELFF. For the CDR3, the DNA is TGTGCCAGCAGTGAATGGGGACAGGGGGCTGCCGGGGAGCTGTTTTTT.

This clone has just one count. The CDR3 DNA reads as TGTGCCAGCAGCTCCGGACAGACTACGATGCAGTACTTC. Translation gives CASSSGQTTMQYF. The V and J genes are TRBV11-2 and TRBJ2-7; D might be TRBD1 (6 bases). The CDR3 has 13 residues. Trimming cost V 4 bases and J 9 bases, with 16 bases left between them. The germline CDR1 and CDR2 sequences are SGHAT and FQNNGV.

V usage is TRBV20-1 and J usage is TRBJ2-5; D possibly corresponds to TRBD1 (5 bases). Trimming took off 3 bases at V and 5 bases at J, with 10 bases between the two ends. The CDR3 spans 12 residues. In germline, CDR1 is DFQATT, CDR2 SNEGSKA (reference sequence). CDR3 loop: CSASQGIETQYF. CDR3 bases: TGCAGTGCTAGTCAGGGCATTGAGACCCAGTACTTC.

The chain employs TRBV18 and TRBJ2-7, with 7 bases identical to TRBD1. The CDR3 loop spans 14 amino acids. Germline lookup yields CDR1 KGHSH and CDR2 LQKENI. After removal of 4 bases from V and 0 bases from J, the junction contained 3 bases not matched to a gene. The CDR3 spells CASSLGTASYEQYF. DNA for the CDR3: TGTGCCAGCTCACTGGGGACAGCCTCCTACGAGCAGTACTTC.

The table lists this clone with a few counts. The chain employs TRBV5-1 and TRBJ2-7, with D perhaps TRBD1 (6 bases). CDR1 is SGHRS, CDR2 YFSETQ, per germline. This CDR3 is built from 14 residues. V lost 1 base and J lost 0, with 8 bases in between. CDR3: CASSLIGGSYEQYF. The CDR3 DNA reads as TGCGCCAGCAGCTTGATAGGGGGCTCCTACGAGCAGTACTTC.

The J gene is TRBJ1-2, the V gene TRBV6-2 or TRBV6-3; D remains ambiguous. This CDR3 is 13 amino acids long. V shed 3 bases and J shed 1 base, with 6 bases lying between them. Germline CDR1 MNHEY, CDR2 SVGEGT. CDR3 bases: TGTGCCAGCAGTTATGACTATAACTATGGCTACACCTTC. Protein: CASSYDYNYGYTF.

The V and J genes are TRBV5-1 and TRBJ2-3; D is perhaps TRBD2 (7 bases). V was cut by 0 bases and J by 5 bases, with 13 bases left in between. From germline, CDR1 is SGHRS and CDR2 YFSETQ. This CDR3 has 15 amino acids. The CDR3 nucleotides read TGCGCCAGCAGCTTGGTGACTAGGGGGGGAGATACGCAGTATTTT. It specifies CASSLVTRGGDTQYF.

The rearrangement joins TRBV28 to TRBJ2-7, with D maybe TRBD1 (6 bases). The CDR3 consists of 13 residues. The germline V gene encodes CDR1 MDHEN and CDR2 SYDVKM. V gave up 6 bases and J gave up 6 bases, with 15 bases separating them. The CDR3 DNA follows: TGTGCCAGCAGCGAGAAACAGGGCCCCGAGCAGTACTTC. Protein: CASSEKQGPEQYF.

The chain has TRBV28 and TRBJ1-2; TRBD1 aligns across 7 bases. The CDR3 runs 13 residues. Germline values: CDR1 MDHEN, CDR2 SYDVKM. Trimming cost V 5 bases and J 4 bases; bases outside gene matches: 4. The DNA for the CDR3 is TGTGCCAGCAGTAAAGGGGGCACCTATGGCTACACCTTC. This codes for CASSKGGTYGYTF.

The V gene is TRBV24-1, the J gene TRBJ1-4, with D tentatively TRBD1 (5 bases). The CDR3 loop spans 13 amino acids. The V and J ends lost 10 bases and 7 bases respectively, with 15 bases between them. In germline, CDR1 is KGHDR, CDR2 SFDVKD. CDR3 sequence reads: CATRGELSEKLFF. The CDR3 region has the DNA TGTGCCACTCGGGGGGAACTCAGTGAAAAACTGTTTTTT.

This clone was seen a few times. The V and J genes are TRBV6-1 and TRBJ2-7, with TRBD2 as a possible D gene (7 bases). Germline V gives CDR1 MNHNS, CDR2 SASEGT. The CDR3 spans 15 residues. Trimming removed 0 bases from V and 3 bases from J, with 12 bases in between. CDR3 region: CASSEAPGDYYEQYF. For the CDR3, the DNA is TGTGCCAGCAGTGAAGCGCCAGGGGACTACTACGAGCAGTACTTC.

This chain links TRBV5-1 with TRBJ1-1, with D maybe TRBD1 (6 bases). Germline-derived CDR1 and CDR2 are SGHRS and YFSETQ. The germline V and J ends were trimmed by 4 bases and 1 base, with 11 bases remaining between them. CDR3 length: 14 residues. CDR3 sequence: CASSTLQGNTEAFF. The CDR3 DNA follows: TGCGCCAGCAGCACCCTACAGGGGAACACTGAAGCTTTCTTT.

The chain has TRBV3-1 (or the pseudogene TRBV3-2) and TRBJ2-3; TRBD2 agrees at 10 bases. Trimming cost V 3 bases and J 4 bases; bases outside gene matches: 4. The germline gives CDR1 LGHDT, CDR2 YNNKEL (reference sequence). The CDR3 loop spans 15 amino acids. As DNA, the CDR3 is TGTGCCAGCAGCCAGGCTAGCGGGAGCGCAGATACGCAGTATTTT. Protein: CASSQASGSADTQYF.

J is TRBJ2-7 and V is TRBV7-9; 9 positions agree with TRBD2. The J segment lost 6 bases and the V segment lost 5 bases, leaving 14 bases of the junction unmatched. Germline V lookup: CDR1 SEHNR, CDR2 FQNEAQ (reference sequence). The CDR3 sequence is 16 residues long. The CDR3 region is CASSPKGRGLAGEQYF. In DNA, the CDR3 is TGTGCCAGCAGCCCAAAAGGGAGGGGACTAGCTGGCGAGCAGTACTTC.

The chain joins TRBV27 to TRBJ2-7, with 9 bases identical to TRBD2. Germline V gene data show CDR1 as MNHEY and CDR2 as SMNVEV (reference sequence). Trimming took 5 bases from V and 7 from J; bases not matched to a gene: 18. The CDR3 is 17 amino acids. The CDR3 coding sequence is TGTGCCAGCAGTACCCGCCCAAGCTGGGCTAGCGGGAAAGAGCAGTACTTC. Translation: CASSTRPSWASGKEQYF.

The chain links TRBV19 to TRBJ1-2; 8 positions match TRBD1. Trimming at V came to 10 bases and at J to 2 bases, leaving 6 bases not matched to a gene. Germline lookup yields CDR1 LNHDA and CDR2 SQIVND (reference sequence). This CDR3 comprises 13 residues. CDR3 bases: TGTGCCACCTCAGGGGGCCGGAACTATGGCTACACCTTC. This sequence encodes CATSGGRNYGYTF.

The count of this clone is one. The chain has TRBV5-4 and TRBJ1-6; D may be TRBD1 (6 bases). The V end lost 3 bases, the J end lost 6 bases, and 10 bases lay between the germline ends. CDR1 and CDR2 (germline): SGHNT, YYREEE (reference sequence). The CDR3 totals 14 residues. CDR3 coding DNA: TGTGCCAGCAGCTCACAGGGTGTTAATTCACCCCTCCACTTT. Protein: CASSSQGVNSPLHF.

The chain is built from TRBV5-1 and TRBJ2-5; 8 bases are shared with TRBD2. The CDR3 length is 15 residues. Germline CDR1 and CDR2: SGHRS and YFSETQ. Trimming cost V 5 bases and J 3 bases; bases outside gene matches: 9. The CDR3, as DNA: TGCGCCAGCAGAGGTAGCGGGAACTGGGAAGAGACCCAGTACTTC. It specifies CASRGSGNWEETQYF.

The chain couples TRBV30 to TRBJ1-2; TRBD1 aligns across 9 bases. Germline V gene data show CDR1 as GTSNPN and CDR2 as SVGIG (reference sequence). The CDR3 contains 13 residues. With 3 bases clipped from V and 2 bases from J, the junction kept 1 base outside the gene matches. This CDR3 is CAWRGQGNYGYTF. The CDR3 DNA sequence: TGTGCCTGGAGGGGACAGGGAAACTATGGCTACACCTTC.

The rearrangement links TRBV7-9 to TRBJ2-1; perhaps TRBD2 as D (5 bases). Germline values: CDR1 SEHNR, CDR2 FQNEAQ (reference sequence). CDR3 length equals 16 residues. Deletions cut 3 bases from V and 7 bases from J, with 19 bases between. The CDR3 DNA reads as TGTGCCAGCAGCTTTCCGGGGAGCCCCCTTTTGAATGAGCAGTTCTTC. The encoded protein is CASSFPGSPLLNEQFF.

As for this clone: Other nucleotide sequences in the sample specify the same CDR3. This chain connects TRBV5-1 to TRBJ2-1; 8 bases fit TRBD1. The CDR3 sequence is 15 residues long. Trimming cost V 2 bases and J 0 bases; bases outside gene matches: 1. Germline CDR1 is SGHRS and CDR2 is YFSETQ. CDR3 sequence: CASSLGQGSYNEQFF. CDR3 nucleotides: TGCGCCAGCAGCTTAGGACAGGGCTCCTACAATGAGCAGTTCTTC.

The chain joins TRBV2 to TRBJ1-5, with a tentative D call TRBD1 (6 bases). V lost 3 bases, J lost 3 bases, and 12 bases lay in between. Germline CDR1 and CDR2: SNHLY and FYNNEI. This CDR3 is 15 amino acids long. The DNA for the CDR3 is TGTGCCAGCAGTGACCCACAGGGCTCCAATCAGCCCCAGCATTTT. Translating gives CASSDPQGSNQPQHF.

V usage is TRBV12-2 and J usage is TRBJ2-1; the table's TRBD1 call for D was not verified on the DNA. TRBV12-2 constitutes a pseudogene. The CDR3 spans 16 residues. In DNA form, the CDR3 reads TGTGCAAGTCGCTTTCGTTGTTTACCCGAACACCATGAGCAGTTCTTC. Protein sequence: CASRFRCLPEHHEQFF.

This clone occurred a few times. The CDR3 nucleotides are TGTGCCAGCAGCCAAGCACTAGCGGAATACAATGAGCAGTTCTTC. Translated, it gives CASSQALAEYNEQFF. The chain links TRBV3-1 (or the pseudogene TRBV3-2) to TRBJ2-1; 8 bases align to TRBD2. The V and J ends lost 1 base and 4 bases, in that order; junction bases with no gene match: 3. Germline CDR1 is LGHDT and CDR2 is YNNKEL (reference sequence). The CDR3 is 15 residues long.

The rearrangement uses TRBV12-3 or TRBV12-4 and TRBJ1-2; D may be TRBD1 (6 bases). The V end lost 5 bases, the J end lost 6 bases, and 13 bases lay between the germline ends. The CDR3 is 13 amino acids. The chain's CDR3 is CASSPIRGNGYTF. The CDR3, as DNA: TGTGCCAGCAGTCCGATCAGGGGTAATGGCTACACCTTC.

The chain combines TRBV5-1 with TRBJ2-1; D ambiguous. CDR1 and CDR2 from the germline V gene are SGHRS and YFSETQ. The CDR3 spans 13 residues. Trimming pared 4 bases from V and 4 bases from J, leaving 9 bases between. The CDR3 region is CASSRVGYNEQFF. CDR3 DNA: TGCGCCAGCAGCCGGGTTGGGTACAATGAGCAGTTCTTC.